The T cell receptor beta chain under discussion was sequenced for a study of tumor and adjacent non-tumor tissue in lung cancer (dated by TCRdb to the late 2010s). With regard to the full study: Of the cohort, about a dozen patients had adenocarcinoma, 2 had squamous cell carcinoma and 1 had small cell lung cancer. The study compared bulk TCRbeta repertoires between lung tumor tissue and matched distant non-tumor lung tissue from about 14 lung cancer patients. Sequencing generated a total of around 120 million productive TCRbeta reads, averaging approximately 4 million reads per sample. For each patient, one tumor sample and one normal lung sample were taken, giving thirty paired specimens that underwent TCRbeta CDR3 sequencing. The roughly 15 patients were aged roughly 31 to 85 years, included some 10 men and 5 women, and had TNM stage I to III disease.

What the work shows at the level of the full study, not this receptor alone: Only around 14 patients were in the cohort, and the authors stated that larger samples and more detailed clinical data are needed. Neither the sequencing platform nor unique molecular identifiers are mentioned in the methods. Peripheral blood was not sequenced, so blood TCRbeta repertoires in these lung cancer patients were not examined. Significantly higher TCR diversity (inverse Simpson) was observed in tumor tissue than in normal lung tissue (approximately 430 vs 150, P = 0.0075, Mann-Whitney U test). A significantly larger cumulative share of the repertoire was made up by the top 100 clones in normal lung than in tumor tissue. TCR diversity was significantly higher in younger patients, and greater tumor TCR diversity was associated with shorter overall survival and shorter disease-free survival.

Concerning this clonotype itself: No antigen is known for it. One end of the junction varies from germline; a read error may be responsible.

The library was obtained by multiplex PCR. For sequencing, an Illumina HiSeq 2500 was employed. TCRbeta libraries were constructed through three rounds of nested PCR with primers (Table S4) according to protocols modified from ARM-PCR. Before sequencing, PCR products of 200-500 bp were cut from the gel and purified using the QIAquick gel extraction kit. The authors' pipeline ran thus. Trimmomatic was used to clean the reads, FLASH merged the cleaned reads into complete CDR3 sequences, and MiTCR assigned the sequences to V(D)J germline segments. VDJtools was used to compute clonal diversity as the inverse Simpson's index. In-frame sequences lacking a premature stop codon were counted as productive reads. TCRdb's own reprocessing of the public reads used fastp at Q25 and MiXCR and kept productive beta chains. Records with the same CDR3 protein are collapsed into one entry carrying the most frequent genes and DNA. The V and J calls here are based on TCRdb, not the publication. This sample has tens of thousands of distinct CDR3 sequences in its table, and under 85% of those were observed once. The ten top clones hold 10% to 15% of the sample.

According to the germline V gene, CDR1 reads MNHGY and CDR2 reads SVAAGI. Including cysteine and phenylalanine, the CDR3 has 18 amino acids. The retained sequence is limited to the CDR3, 54 bases, with the frame set at the first base. RNA was isolated from bulk unsorted tissue, and RNA quality was assessed with a NanoDrop ND-1000 and an Agilent 2100. Newly diagnosed lung cancer patients without prior chemotherapy who had been admitted for thoracic surgery in China between August and November 2014 were enrolled as donors. Patients with previous radiotherapy or chemotherapy, or with another concurrent cancer, were excluded from the study. Pieces of surgical tissue measuring about 1-2 cm3 were kept in RNAlater solution and stored at -80 degrees C until use.

The specimen sequenced was lung tumor tissue. The source is a woman in her forties or fifties with non-small cell lung cancer. The sequence joins TRBV6-9 to TRBJ2-1; the central 10 bases match TRBD2. The nucleotide sequence is given as TGTACCAGCAGGGCTAGCGGGGGTCGCCCTAGCTCCTACAATGAACAGTTCTTC. Its coded protein is CTSRASGGRPSSYNEQFF.